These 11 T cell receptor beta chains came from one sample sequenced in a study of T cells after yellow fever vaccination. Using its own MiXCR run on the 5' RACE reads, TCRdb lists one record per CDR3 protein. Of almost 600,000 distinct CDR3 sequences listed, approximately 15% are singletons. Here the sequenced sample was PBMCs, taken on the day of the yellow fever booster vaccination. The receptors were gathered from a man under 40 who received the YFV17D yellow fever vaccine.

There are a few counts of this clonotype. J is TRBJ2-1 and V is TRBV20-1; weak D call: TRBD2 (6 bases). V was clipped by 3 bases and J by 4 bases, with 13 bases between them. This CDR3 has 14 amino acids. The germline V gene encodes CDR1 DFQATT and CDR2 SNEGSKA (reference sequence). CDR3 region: CSARKGTGYNEQFF. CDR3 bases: TGCAGTGCTAGGAAGGGGACTGGGTACAATGAGCAGTTCTTC.

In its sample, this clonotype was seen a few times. The CDR3 nucleotides read TGTGCCAGCAGTTACACGAAAAACACCGGGGAGCTGTTTTTT. This codes for CASSYTKNTGELFF. The gene calls are TRBV6-5 and TRBJ2-2, with D uncertain. Germline V gene sequence: CDR1 MNHEY, CDR2 SVGAGI. CDR3 length: 14 residues. V was pared by 2 bases and J by 2 bases, with 6 bases between.

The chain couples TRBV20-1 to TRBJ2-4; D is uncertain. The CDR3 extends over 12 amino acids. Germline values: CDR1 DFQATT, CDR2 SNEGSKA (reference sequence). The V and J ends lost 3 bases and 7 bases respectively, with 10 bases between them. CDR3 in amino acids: CSARVGENIQYF. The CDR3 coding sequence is TGCAGTGCTAGGGTCGGAGAGAACATTCAGTACTTC.

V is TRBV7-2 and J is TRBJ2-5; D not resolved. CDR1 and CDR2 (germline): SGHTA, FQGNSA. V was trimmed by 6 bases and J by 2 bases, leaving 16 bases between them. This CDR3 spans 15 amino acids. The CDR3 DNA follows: TGTGCCAGCAGTTCCGCACGGCCGCTACAAGAGACCCAGTACTTC. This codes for CASSSARPLQETQYF.

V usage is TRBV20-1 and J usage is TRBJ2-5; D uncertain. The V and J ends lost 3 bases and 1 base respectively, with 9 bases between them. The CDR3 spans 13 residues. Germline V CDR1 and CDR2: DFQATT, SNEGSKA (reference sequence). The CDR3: CSASNVGQETQYF. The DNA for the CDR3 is TGCAGTGCTAGTAATGTGGGCCAAGAGACCCAGTACTTC.

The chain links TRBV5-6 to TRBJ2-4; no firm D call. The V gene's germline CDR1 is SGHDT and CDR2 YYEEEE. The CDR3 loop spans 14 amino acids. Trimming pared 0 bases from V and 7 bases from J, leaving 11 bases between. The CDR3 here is CASSLDQVSNIQYF. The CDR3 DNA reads TGTGCCAGCAGCTTGGATCAGGTATCCAACATTCAGTACTTC.

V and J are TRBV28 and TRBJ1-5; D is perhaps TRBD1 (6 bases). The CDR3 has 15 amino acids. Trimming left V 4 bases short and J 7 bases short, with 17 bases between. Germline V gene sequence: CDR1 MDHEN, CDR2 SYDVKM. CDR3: CASSSSDRTGQPQHF. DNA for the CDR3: TGTGCCAGCAGTTCCTCCGACAGGACGGGACAGCCCCAGCATTTT.

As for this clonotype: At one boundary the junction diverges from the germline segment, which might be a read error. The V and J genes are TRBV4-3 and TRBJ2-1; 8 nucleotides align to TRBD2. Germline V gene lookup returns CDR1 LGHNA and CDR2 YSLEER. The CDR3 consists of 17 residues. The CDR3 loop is CASRQAGTGTSRDEQFF. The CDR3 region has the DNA TGCGCCAGCAGGCAAGCAGGGACCGGGACTAGTAGGGATGAGCAGTTCTTC.

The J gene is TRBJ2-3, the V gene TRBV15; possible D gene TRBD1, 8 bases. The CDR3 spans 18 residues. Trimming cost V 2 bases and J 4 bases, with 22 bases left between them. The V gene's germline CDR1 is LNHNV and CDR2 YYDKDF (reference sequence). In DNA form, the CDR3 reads TGTGCCACCAGCAGATTCCAGGGGGCGGGAGTAAACGCAGATACGCAGTATTTT. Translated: CATSRFQGAGVNADTQYF.

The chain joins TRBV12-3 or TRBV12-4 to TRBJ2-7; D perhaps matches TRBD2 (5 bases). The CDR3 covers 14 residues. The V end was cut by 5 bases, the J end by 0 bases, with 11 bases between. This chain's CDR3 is CASSPGRDSYEQYF. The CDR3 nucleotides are TGTGCCAGCAGTCCGGGTCGGGACTCCTACGAGCAGTACTTC.

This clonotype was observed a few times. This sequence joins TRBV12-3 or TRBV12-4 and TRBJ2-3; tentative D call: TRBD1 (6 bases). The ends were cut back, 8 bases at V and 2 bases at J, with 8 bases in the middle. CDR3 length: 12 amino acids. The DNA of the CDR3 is TGTGCCAGCGGGGACATCACAGATACGCAGTATTTT. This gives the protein CASGDITDTQYF.